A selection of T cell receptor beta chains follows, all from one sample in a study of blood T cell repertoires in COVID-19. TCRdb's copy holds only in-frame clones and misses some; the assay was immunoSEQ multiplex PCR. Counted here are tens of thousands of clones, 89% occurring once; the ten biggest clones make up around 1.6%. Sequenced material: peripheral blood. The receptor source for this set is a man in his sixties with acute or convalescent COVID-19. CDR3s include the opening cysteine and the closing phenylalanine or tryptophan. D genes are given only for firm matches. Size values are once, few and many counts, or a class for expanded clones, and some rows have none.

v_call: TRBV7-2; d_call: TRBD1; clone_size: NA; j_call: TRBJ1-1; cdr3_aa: CASSLVSWDRGRRGTEAFF; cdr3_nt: TGTGCCAGCAGCTTAGTAAGTTGGGACAGGGGGCGCCGGGGGACTGAAGCTTTCTTT
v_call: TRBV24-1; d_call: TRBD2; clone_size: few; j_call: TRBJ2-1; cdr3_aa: CATSDPTSGGAMDEQFF; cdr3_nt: TGTGCCACCAGTGACCCCACTAGCGGGGGGGCGATGGATGAGCAGTTCTTC
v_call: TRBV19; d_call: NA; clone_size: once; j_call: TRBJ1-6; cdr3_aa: CASSIQEGRSYNSPLHF; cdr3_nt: TGTGCCAGTAGTATACAGGAGGGAAGATCCTATAATTCACCCCTCCACTTT
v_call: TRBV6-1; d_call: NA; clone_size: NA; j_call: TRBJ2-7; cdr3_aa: CASSEVQGPGYF; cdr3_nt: TGTGCCAGCAGTGAAGTTCAGGGCCCCGGGTACTTC
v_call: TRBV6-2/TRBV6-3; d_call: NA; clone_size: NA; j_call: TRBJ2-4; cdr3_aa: CASSYIVKNIQYF; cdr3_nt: TGTGCCAGCAGTTACATAGTCAAAAACATTCAGTACTTC
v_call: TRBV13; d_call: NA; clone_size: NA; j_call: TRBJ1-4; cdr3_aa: CASSLAPFTTESGEKLFF; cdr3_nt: TGTGCCAGCAGCTTAGCTCCTTTCACTACTGAGTCCGGGGAAAAACTGTTTTTT
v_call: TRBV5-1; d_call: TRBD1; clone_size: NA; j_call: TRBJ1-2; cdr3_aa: CASSYGQETDGYTF; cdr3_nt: TGCGCCAGCAGCTACGGACAGGAAACGGATGGCTACACCTTC
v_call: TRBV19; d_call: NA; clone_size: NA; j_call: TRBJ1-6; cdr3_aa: CASSGPIGGNSPLHF; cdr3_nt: TGTGCCAGTAGTGGCCCCATTGGGGGGAATTCACCCCTCCACTTT
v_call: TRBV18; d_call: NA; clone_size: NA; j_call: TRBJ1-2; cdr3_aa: CASSPLQAGYGYTF; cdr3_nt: TGTGCCAGCTCACCATTGCAGGCCGGCTATGGCTACACCTTC
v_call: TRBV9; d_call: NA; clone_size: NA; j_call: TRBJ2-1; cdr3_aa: CASSNGRGSSYNEQFF; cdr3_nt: TGTGCCAGCAGCAACGGTCGGGGGAGCTCCTACAATGAGCAGTTCTTC
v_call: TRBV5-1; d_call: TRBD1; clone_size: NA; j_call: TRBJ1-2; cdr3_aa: CASSQSGQGASYGYTF; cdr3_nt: TGCGCCAGCAGCCAATCCGGACAGGGGGCCTCCTATGGCTACACCTTC
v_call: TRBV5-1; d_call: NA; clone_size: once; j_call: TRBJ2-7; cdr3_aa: CASSLIPGSINEQYF; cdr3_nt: TGCGCCAGCAGCTTGATTCCAGGAAGTATAAACGAGCAGTACTTC
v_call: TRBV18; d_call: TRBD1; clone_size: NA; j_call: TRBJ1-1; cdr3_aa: CASSPEQGRNTEAFF; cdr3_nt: TGTGCCAGCTCACCCGAACAGGGGAGGAACACTGAAGCTTTCTTT
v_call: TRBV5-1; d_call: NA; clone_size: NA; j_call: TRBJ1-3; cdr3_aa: CASSLDGGSGNTIYF; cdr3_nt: TGCGCCAGCAGCTTGGACGGAGGCTCTGGAAACACCATATATTTT
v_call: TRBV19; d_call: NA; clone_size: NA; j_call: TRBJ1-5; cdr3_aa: CASSPSRGERRQPQHF; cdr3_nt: TGTGCCAGTAGTCCCTCCAGGGGCGAGAGGAGACAGCCCCAGCATTTT
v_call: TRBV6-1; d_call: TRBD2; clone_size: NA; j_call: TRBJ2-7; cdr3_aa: CASSEAWAGGSSSEQYF; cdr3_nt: TGTGCCAGCAGTGAAGCGTGGGCGGGGGGGTCCTCCAGCGAGCAGTACTTC
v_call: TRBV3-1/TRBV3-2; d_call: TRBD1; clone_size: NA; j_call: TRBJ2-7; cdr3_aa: CASSFQGANEQYF; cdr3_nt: TGTGCCAGCAGCTTCCAGGGGGCTAACGAGCAGTACTTC
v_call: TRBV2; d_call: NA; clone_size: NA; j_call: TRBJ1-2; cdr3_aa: CASSEAENYGYTF; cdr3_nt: TGTGCCAGCAGTGAAGCGGAGAACTATGGCTACACCTTC
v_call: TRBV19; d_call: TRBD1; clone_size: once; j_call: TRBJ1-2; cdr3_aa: CASHQGAGYGYTF; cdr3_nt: TGTGCCAGTCATCAGGGGGCAGGCTATGGCTACACCTTC
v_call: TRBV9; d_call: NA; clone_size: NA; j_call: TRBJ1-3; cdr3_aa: CASSVTVSGNTIYF; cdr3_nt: TGTGCCAGCAGCGTTACAGTCTCTGGAAACACCATATATTTT
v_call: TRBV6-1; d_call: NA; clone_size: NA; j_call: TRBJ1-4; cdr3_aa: CASSDSGATNEKLFF; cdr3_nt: TGTGCCAGCAGTGATTCGGGTGCAACTAATGAAAAACTGTTTTTT
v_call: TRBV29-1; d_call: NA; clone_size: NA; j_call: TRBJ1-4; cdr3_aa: CSVVFRVGEKLFF; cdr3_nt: TGCAGCGTTGTCTTCAGGGTGGGTGAAAAACTGTTTTTT
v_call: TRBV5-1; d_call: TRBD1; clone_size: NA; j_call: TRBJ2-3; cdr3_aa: CASSPATGSGADTQYF; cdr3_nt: TGCGCCAGCAGCCCGGCGACAGGGAGCGGTGCAGATACGCAGTATTTT
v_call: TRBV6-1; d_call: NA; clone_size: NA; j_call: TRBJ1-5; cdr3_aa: CASSEVTGSNQPQHF; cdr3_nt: TGTGCCAGCAGTGAAGTAACAGGTAGCAATCAGCCCCAGCATTTT
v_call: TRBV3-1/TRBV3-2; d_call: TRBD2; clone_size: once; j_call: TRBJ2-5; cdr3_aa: CASSQDGGGETQYF; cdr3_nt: TGTGCCAGCAGCCAAGATGGCGGGGGAGAGACCCAGTACTTC
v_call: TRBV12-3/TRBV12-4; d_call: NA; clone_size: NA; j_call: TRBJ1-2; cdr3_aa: CATSFNYGYTF; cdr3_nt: TGTGCCACCAGCTTTAACTATGGCTACACCTTC
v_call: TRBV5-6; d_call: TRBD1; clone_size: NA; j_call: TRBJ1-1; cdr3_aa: CASSLWDRGLKAFF; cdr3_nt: TGTGCCAGCAGCTTGTGGGACAGGGGGCTTAAAGCTTTCTTT
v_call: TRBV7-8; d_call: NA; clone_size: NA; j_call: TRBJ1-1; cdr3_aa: CASRTLKGREAFF; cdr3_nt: TGTGCCAGCAGGACTTTGAAGGGGAGGGAAGCTTTCTTT
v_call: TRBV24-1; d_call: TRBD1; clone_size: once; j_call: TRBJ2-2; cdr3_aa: CATKDRVAGELFF; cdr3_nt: TGTGCCACCAAAGACAGGGTGGCCGGGGAGCTGTTTTTT
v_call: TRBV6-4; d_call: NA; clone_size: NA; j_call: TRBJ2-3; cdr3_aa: CASSHTPADTQYF; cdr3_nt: TGTGCCAGCAGCCATACTCCAGCGGATACGCAGTATTTT
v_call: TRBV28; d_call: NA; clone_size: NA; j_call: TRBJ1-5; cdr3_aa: CASSSNTGNSNQPQHF; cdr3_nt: TGTGCCAGCAGTTCAAACACAGGGAATTCCAATCAGCCCCAGCATTTT
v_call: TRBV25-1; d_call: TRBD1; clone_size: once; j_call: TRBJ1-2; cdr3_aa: CASSTSTGHGYTF; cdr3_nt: TGTGCCAGCAGTACATCGACAGGGCATGGCTACACCTTC
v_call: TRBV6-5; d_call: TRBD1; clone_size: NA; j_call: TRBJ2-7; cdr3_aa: CASTDLGTGRDEQYF; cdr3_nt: TGTGCCAGCACCGATTTAGGGACAGGGCGCGACGAGCAGTACTTC
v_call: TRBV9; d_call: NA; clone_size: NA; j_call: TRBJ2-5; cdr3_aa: CASGMTFETQYF; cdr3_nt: TGTGCCAGCGGCATGACATTTGAGACCCAGTACTTC
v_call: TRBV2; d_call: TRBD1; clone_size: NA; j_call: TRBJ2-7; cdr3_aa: CASSDWTGGLSEQYF; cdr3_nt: TGTGCCAGCAGTGATTGGACAGGGGGTCTTTCCGAGCAGTACTTC
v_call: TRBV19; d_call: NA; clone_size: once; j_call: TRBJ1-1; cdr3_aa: CASSIVPARTEAFF; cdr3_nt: TGTGCCAGTAGTATAGTACCTGCGAGGACTGAAGCTTTCTTT
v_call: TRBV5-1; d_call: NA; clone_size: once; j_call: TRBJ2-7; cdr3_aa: CASSSSPYEQYF; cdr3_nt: TGCGCCAGCAGCTCCTCCCCCTACGAGCAGTACTTC
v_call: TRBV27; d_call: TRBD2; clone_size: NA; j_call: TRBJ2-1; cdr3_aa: CASSLTPGLAGGGNEQFF; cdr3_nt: TGTGCCAGCAGTTTAACTCCGGGACTAGCGGGGGGAGGTAATGAGCAGTTCTTC
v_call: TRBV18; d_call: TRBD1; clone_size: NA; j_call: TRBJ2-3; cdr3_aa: CASSSQGTDTQYF; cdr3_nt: TGTGCCAGCTCATCACAGGGGACAGATACGCAGTATTTT
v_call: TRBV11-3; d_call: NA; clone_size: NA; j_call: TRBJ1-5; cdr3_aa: CASSLQGNQPQHF; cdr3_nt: TGTGCCAGCAGCTTACAGGGGAACCAGCCCCAGCATTTT
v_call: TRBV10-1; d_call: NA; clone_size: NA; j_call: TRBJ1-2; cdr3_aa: CASSDLRIVARTYGYTF; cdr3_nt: TGCGCCAGCAGTGATTTAAGAATTGTGGCACGAACCTATGGCTACACCTTC
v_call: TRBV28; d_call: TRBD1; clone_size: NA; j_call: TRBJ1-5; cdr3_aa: CASSSGGQPQHF; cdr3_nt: TGTGCCAGCAGTTCAGGGGGCCAGCCCCAGCATTTT